This entry features one TCR beta chain sequence. Its antigen remains unknown. The sample comes from a study of cytomegalovirus exposure and HLA in healthy donors. Overall study: The same platform was used for the 100 to 150 validation repertoires and the roughly 640 first-cohort repertoires, a later analysis reported.

Measured with immunoSEQ multiplex PCR; TCRdb has only the in-frame clones, and not every one. Among some 150,000 clones listed, 87% were seen once. Study results and limitations: The study flagged around 160 TCR beta chains as cytomegalovirus-associated. It was reportedly the case that the classifier diagnosed cytomegalovirus status with high specificity and sensitivity.

The CDR3 consists of 14 residues. Trimming cost V 0 bases and J 5 bases, with 11 bases left between them. Germline lookup yields CDR1 SGHRS and CDR2 YFSETQ. This rearrangement joins TRBV5-1 to TRBJ2-5; D is unresolved. This receptor was identified in a young man in good health and CMV-seropositive. What was sequenced was PBMCs. The CDR3 DNA follows: TGCGCCAGCAGCTTGGCCGGCAGGTGGGAGACCCAGTACTTC. This translates into CASSLAGRWETQYF.